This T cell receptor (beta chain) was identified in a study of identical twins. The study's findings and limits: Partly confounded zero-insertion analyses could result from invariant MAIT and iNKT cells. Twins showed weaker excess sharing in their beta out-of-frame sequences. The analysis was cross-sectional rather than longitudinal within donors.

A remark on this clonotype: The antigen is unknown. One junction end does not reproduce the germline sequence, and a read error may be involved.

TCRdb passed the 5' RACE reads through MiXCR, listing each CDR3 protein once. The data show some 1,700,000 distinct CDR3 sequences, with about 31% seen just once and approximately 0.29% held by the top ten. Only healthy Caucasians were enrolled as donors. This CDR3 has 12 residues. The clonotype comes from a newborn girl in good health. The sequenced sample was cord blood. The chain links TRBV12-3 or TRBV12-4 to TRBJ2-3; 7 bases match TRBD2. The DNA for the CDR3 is TGTGCCAGCAGCCGACTAGCAGATACGGAGTATTTT. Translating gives CASSRLADTEYF.